The 29 T cell receptor beta chains below were found in one sample sequenced in a study of memory CD4+ T cells and cytomegalovirus serostatus. Some clones are missing from TCRdb's copy, which holds only in-frame ones; the method was immunoSEQ multiplex PCR. The data contain about 42,000 clones, around four fifths of them singletons. Single viable CD3+CD4+CD8-CD45RO+ cells were sorted as the memory CD4+ T cells. The sample was memory CD4+ T cells from blood. Receptors were obtained from an adult in good health and CMV-seronegative.

The chain is built from TRBV7-2 and TRBJ1-3; D may be TRBD1 (5 bases). Germline V gene lookup returns CDR1 SGHTA and CDR2 FQGNSA. This CDR3 contains 13 residues. V was pared by 8 bases and J by 9 bases, with 17 bases between. Written as DNA, the CDR3 is TGTGCCAGCTCGCAGGGCTCGTATAGCACCATATATTTT. Translation gives CASSQGSYSTIYF.

This chain connects TRBV7-2 to TRBJ2-2; unclear D gene. The CDR3 runs to 14 residues. Per the germline V gene, CDR1 is SGHTA and CDR2 is FQGNSA. V lost 6 bases, J lost 4 bases, and 12 bases lay in between. This CDR3 reads CASRSDLSTGELFF. The CDR3 nucleotides read TGTGCCAGCAGATCGGACCTTTCCACCGGGGAGCTGTTTTTT.

This chain joins TRBV5-1 and TRBJ2-7; TRBD1 matches 8 bases. Germline V gene sequence: CDR1 SGHRS, CDR2 YFSETQ. The CDR3 spans 15 residues. The junction had 13 bases not matched to a gene; V was cut back by 5 bases and J by 6 bases. This chain's CDR3 is CASRGATTDRAEQYF. Written as DNA, the CDR3 is TGCGCCAGCAGGGGGGCGACGACGGACAGGGCCGAGCAGTACTTC.

This chain joins TRBV30 and TRBJ2-7; D gene uncertain. The CDR3 is made up of 15 amino acids. Trimming removed 3 bases at V and 2 bases at J, with 17 bases between. Looked up from germline, CDR1 is GTSNPN and CDR2 is SVGIG (reference sequence). The CDR3 loop reads CAWSGRAPGAYEQYF. For the CDR3, the DNA is TGTGCCTGGAGCGGCCGGGCCCCGGGTGCCTACGAGCAGTACTTC. The entire variable domain, with the rest obtained from reference TRBV30 and TRBJ2-7, is as follows: SQTIHQWPATLVQPVGSPLSLECTVEGTSNPNLYWYRQAAGRGLQLLFYSVGIGQISSEVPQNLSASRPQDRQFILSSKKLLLSDSGFYLCAWSGRAPGAYEQYFGPGTRLTVT.

V and J are TRBV27 and TRBJ1-1, with TRBD1 as a possible D gene (5 bases). V shed 3 bases and J shed 2 bases, with 7 bases lying between them. The germline CDR1 and CDR2 sequences are MNHEY and SMNVEV (reference sequence). This CDR3 region has 13 residues. CDR3 nucleotide sequence: TGTGCCAGCAGTTTTCGGACAAACACTGAAGCTTTCTTT. Its protein is CASSFRTNTEAFF.

The rearrangement uses TRBV6-5 and TRBJ1-3; TRBD1 matches 9 bases. V dropped 5 bases and J dropped 4; count of bases not matched to a gene: 6. Per the germline V gene, CDR1 is MNHEY and CDR2 is SVGAGI. CDR3 length: 15 residues. Written as DNA, the CDR3 is TGTGCCAGCAGTACCCGGACAGGGGCAGGAAACACCATATATTTT. Amino acid sequence: CASSTRTGAGNTIYF.

As for this clone: The same CDR3 arises from other DNA sequences in this sample as well. J is TRBJ1-5 and V is TRBV30, with TRBD1 matching 7 bases. V was clipped by 6 bases and J by 2 bases; unmatched bases: 1. Germline CDR1 reads GTSNPN; CDR2 reads SVGIG (reference sequence). The CDR3 extends over 12 amino acids. The CDR3 coding sequence is TGTGCCTGTGACAGGGGCAATCAGCCCCAGCATTTT. Translating gives CACDRGNQPQHF.

The V call is TRBV5-5, the J call TRBJ2-7; unclear D gene. This CDR3 contains 12 residues. Germline V CDR1 and CDR2: SGHKS, YYEKEE (reference sequence). V gave up 2 bases and J gave up 5 bases, with 8 bases separating them. The CDR3 coding sequence is TGTGCCAGCAGCTTCTCATTAAACGAGCAGTACTTC. Its translation: CASSFSLNEQYF.

The CDR3 is CASSQDPPRGQGFDQPQHF. CDR3 in DNA: TGCGCCAGCAGCCAAGATCCCCCCAGGGGACAGGGGTTTGATCAGCCCCAGCATTTT. This chain connects TRBV4-1 to TRBJ1-5; 10 nucleotides match TRBD1. In germline, CDR1 is MGHRA, CDR2 YSYEKL. Germline trimming cut 0 bases from V and 5 bases from J; bases unmatched to any gene: 13. The CDR3 is 19 residues long.

The table lists this clone with a few counts. V and J are TRBV7-2 and TRBJ2-3; 8 nucleotides agree with TRBD2. After removal of 5 bases from V and 1 base from J, the junction contained 2 bases not matched to a gene. The V gene's germline CDR1 is SGHTA and CDR2 FQGNSA. The CDR3 runs to 14 residues. The CDR3 protein is CASSVGLGTDTQYF. CDR3 sequence (DNA): TGTGCCAGCAGCGTGGGACTAGGCACAGATACGCAGTATTTT. Looking up the rest from reference TRBV7-2 and TRBJ2-3 gives the full variable domain: GAGVSQSPSNKVTEKGKDVELRCDPISGHTALYWYRQSLGQGLEFLIYFQGNSAPDKSGLPSDRFSAERTGGSVSTLTIQRTQQEDSAVYLCASSVGLGTDTQYFGPGTRLTVL.

This chain connects TRBV6-1 to TRBJ2-7; D gene uncertain. The CDR3 has 14 amino acids. Germline V lookup: CDR1 MNHNS, CDR2 SASEGT. V was clipped by 2 bases and J by 2 bases, with 10 bases between them. DNA for the CDR3: TGTGCCAGCAGTGAAAGAGAAGAGGCCTACGAGCAGTACTTC. Its protein product is CASSEREEAYEQYF.

This rearrangement joins TRBV6-5 to TRBJ1-4; D unresolved. CDR3 length: 15 residues. The germline gives CDR1 MNHEY, CDR2 SVGAGI. The ends were cut back, 0 bases at V and 7 bases at J, with 12 bases in the middle. The CDR3: CASSYSTGIGEKLFF. Here the CDR3 DNA reads TGTGCCAGCAGTTACTCGACGGGAATCGGTGAAAAACTGTTTTTT.

The rearrangement links TRBV7-9 to TRBJ1-6, with 7 bases fitting TRBD1. Germline V CDR1 and CDR2: SEHNR, FQNEAQ (reference sequence). CDR3 length: 15 amino acids. Trimming took 1 base from V and 9 from J; bases not matched to a gene: 6. The CDR3 here is CASSLGDRESSPLHF. In nucleotides, the CDR3 is TGTGCCAGCAGCTTAGGGGACAGAGAAAGTTCACCCCTCCACTTT.

The gene calls are TRBV6-4 and TRBJ1-1; perhaps TRBD1 as D (5 bases). The CDR3 covers 14 residues. CDR1 is MRHNA and CDR2 is SNTAGT in the germline V gene. V shed 4 bases and J shed 11 bases, with 20 bases lying between them. The CDR3 DNA follows: TGTGCCAGCAGTGTATCCCGGGGCCAGGGAGTGGCTTTCTTT. It yields the protein CASSVSRGQGVAFF.

This chain uses TRBV5-1 with TRBJ2-7; D may be TRBD1 (6 bases). This CDR3 spans 14 amino acids. CDR1 is SGHRS and CDR2 is YFSETQ in the germline V gene. Trimming cost V 4 bases and J 0 bases, with 11 bases left between them. Here the CDR3 DNA reads TGCGCCAGCAGCCCAGGGGTGAACTCCTACGAGCAGTACTTC. It encodes CASSPGVNSYEQYF. Complete variable domain (other parts from reference TRBV5-1 and TRBJ2-7): KAGVTQTPRYLIKTRGQQVTLSCSPISGHRSVSWYQQTPGQGLQFLFEYFSETQRNKGNFPGRFSGRQFSNSRSEMNVSTLELGDSALYLCASSPGVNSYEQYFGPGTRLTVT.

J is TRBJ2-1 and V is TRBV6-6, with 7 bases lining up with TRBD2. CDR1 is MNHNY, CDR2 SVGAGI, per germline (reference sequence). This CDR3 is 16 amino acids long. The ends lost 6 bases at V and 6 bases at J; junction bases unmatched: 14. As DNA, the CDR3 is TGTGCCAGCAGCCCCGCCCGGGACTACGACGGCAATGAGCAGTTCTTC. This encodes CASSPARDYDGNEQFF.

Concerning this clone: The sample carries other DNA sequences with the same CDR3. The V call is TRBV14, the J call TRBJ2-1; possibly TRBD1 for D (5 bases). With 1 base removed from V and 2 bases from J, the gap between germline ends came to 6 bases. In germline, CDR1 is SGHDN, CDR2 FVKESK. This CDR3 is built from 14 residues. The CDR3 DNA follows: TGTGCCAGCAGCCAAGGGGGCCCCTACAATGAGCAGTTCTTC. It yields the protein CASSQGGPYNEQFF.

The V and J genes are TRBV2 and TRBJ1-1; no definite D call. Per the germline V gene, CDR1 is SNHLY and CDR2 is FYNNEI. Trimming pared 8 bases from V and 0 bases from J, leaving 10 bases between. The CDR3 is 13 residues long. The CDR3 nucleotides read TGTGCCAGCTCTCCAGACCTGAACACTGAAGCTTTCTTT. Amino acids: CASSPDLNTEAFF.

V is TRBV6-6 and J is TRBJ2-6; 7 bases agree with TRBD1. In germline, CDR1 is MNHNY, CDR2 SVGAGI (reference sequence). The J segment lost 2 bases and the V segment lost 7 bases, leaving 5 bases of the junction unmatched. The CDR3 totals 15 residues. Written as DNA, the CDR3 is TGTGCCAGCACTCCTACAGGGGCTGGGGCCAACGTCCTGACTTTC. This translates into CASTPTGAGANVLTF.

The genes are TRBV29-1 and TRBJ1-2; D is undetermined. CDR1 and CDR2 (germline): SQVTM, ANQGSEA. This CDR3 region has 10 residues. V dropped 6 bases and J dropped 8 bases, with 10 bases sitting between them. The CDR3 DNA reads TGCAGCGTAGCTATGACGGGCTACACCTTC. Translating gives CSVAMTGYTF.

The V and J genes are TRBV4-3 and TRBJ2-3; 8 nucleotides line up with TRBD2. The V gene's germline CDR1 is LGHNA and CDR2 YSLEER. The CDR3 loop spans 17 amino acids. V gave up 4 bases and J gave up 4 bases; unmatched junction bases: 13. Here the CDR3 reads CASSRGGRGDFADTQYF. CDR3 sequence (DNA): TGCGCCAGCAGCCGTGGGGGGCGGGGGGATTTCGCAGATACGCAGTATTTT.

The chain couples TRBV27 to TRBJ2-4, with 8 bases aligning to TRBD1. The V gene's germline CDR1 is MNHEY and CDR2 SMNVEV (reference sequence). The CDR3 is made up of 21 amino acids. V lost 6 bases to trimming and J lost 1 base; unmatched junction nucleotides: 23. The CDR3 sequence is CASRDRGYGLGFSRAKNIQYF. CDR3 in DNA: TGTGCCAGCAGAGACAGGGGCTATGGGTTGGGTTTTAGCAGGGCCAAAAACATTCAGTACTTC.

The CDR3 region has the DNA TGTGCCAGCAGCCCCGGACAGGAGTCACCCCTCCACTTT. Its translation is CASSPGQESPLHF. V gene TRBV7-9 combines with J gene TRBJ1-6; 7 bases match TRBD1. Trimming removed 5 bases from V and 10 bases from J; junction bases left unmatched: 5. The CDR3 consists of 13 residues. Germline CDR1 is SEHNR and CDR2 is FQNEAQ (reference sequence). Complete variable domain (other parts from reference TRBV7-9 and TRBJ1-6): DTGVSQNPRHKITKRGQNVTFRCDPISEHNRLYWYRQTLGQGPEFLTYFQNEAQLEKSRLLSDRFSAERPKGSFSTLEIQRTEQGDSAMYLCASSPGQESPLHFGNGTRLTVT.

The CDR3 DNA sequence: TGTGCCAGCAGCTTCTCAGGACAGCTAGGAGGTACGCAGTATTTT. Translation: CASSFSGQLGGTQYF. The chain combines TRBV7-2 with TRBJ2-3; D perhaps matches TRBD1 (6 bases). Germline V lookup: CDR1 SGHTA, CDR2 FQGNSA. The CDR3 length is 15 residues. V was clipped by 3 bases and J by 8 bases, with 18 bases between them.

The chain links TRBV4-3 to TRBJ2-2; D might be TRBD2 (5 bases). Germline CDR1 LGHNA, CDR2 YSLEER. CDR3 length: 15 residues. V was shortened by 1 base and J by 3 bases, with 9 bases between the two germline ends. CDR3 in DNA: TGCGCCAGCAGCCAAGTATACGGGGACACCGGGGAGCTGTTTTTT. Translated, it gives CASSQVYGDTGELFF.

This rearrangement joins TRBV11-3 to TRBJ2-1, with D maybe TRBD1 (5 bases). The CDR3 extends over 12 amino acids. The V gene lost 5 bases and the J gene lost 8 bases, with 10 bases spanning the gap. Germline CDR1 reads SGHNT; CDR2 reads YENEEA. This CDR3 reads CASSTRVDEQFF. In DNA, the CDR3 is TGTGCCAGCAGCACCAGGGTGGATGAGCAGTTCTTC.

The chain recombines TRBV20-1 with TRBJ2-7; unclear D gene. Per germline, CDR1 DFQATT and CDR2 SNEGSKA (reference sequence). The V end was cut by 6 bases, the J end by 1 base, with 7 bases between. There are 11 residues in the CDR3. The CDR3 bases are TGCAGTGCCCTAACGTCCTACGAGCAGTACTTC. Its translation: CSALTSYEQYF.

This clone has just one count. The rearrangement uses TRBV23-1 and TRBJ1-4, with D unclear. TRBV23-1 is flagged as an ORF with uncertain function. V was clipped by 7 bases and J by 8 bases, with 14 bases between them. The CDR3 has 13 amino acids. CDR3 nucleotide sequence: TGCGCCAGCACCTACGACCGAGGGGAAAAACTGTTTTTT. Amino acids: CASTYDRGEKLFF.

This clone was seen just once. The chain's CDR3 is CASSLSADTEAFF. CDR3 DNA: TGCGCCAGCAGCTTGTCGGCAGACACTGAAGCTTTCTTT. This chain joins TRBV5-1 and TRBJ1-1; D gene unclear. The germline gives CDR1 SGHRS, CDR2 YFSETQ. V was shortened by 1 base and J by 3 bases, with 7 bases between the two germline ends. This CDR3 spans 13 amino acids.